The next 15 T cell receptor beta chains were all read from a single sample in a study of T-cell reconstitution after alpha-beta-depleted transplantation in children. Unique molecular identifiers tagged the TCRbeta library. TCRdb itself ran the PCR reads through MiXCR, one entry per CDR3 protein. The sample comprises around 300,000 distinct CDR3 sequences, over 9% of which are singletons, and around 7.6% rests with the top ten. Material: PBMCs, obtained before TCRalphabeta/CD19-depleted stem cell transplant. These receptors were taken from a boy younger than two with acute myeloid leukemia, due to receive a stem cell transplant.

This clonotype was found many times. The chain couples TRBV5-1 to TRBJ2-7; D unclear. Germline lookup yields CDR1 SGHRS and CDR2 YFSETQ. This CDR3 comprises 13 residues. Between the trimmed V and J ends, which lost 1 base and 0 bases, there was a span of 5 bases. CDR3 nucleotide sequence: TGCGCCAGCAGCTTGTGGAGCTCCTACGAGCAGTACTTC. This codes for CASSLWSSYEQYF.

The chain has TRBV14 and TRBJ2-7, with D perhaps assigned TRBD1 or TRBD2 (5 bases each). Germline assignment: CDR1 SGHDN and CDR2 FVKESK. Trimming took off 4 bases at V and 3 bases at J, with 13 bases between the two ends. CDR3 length: 14 amino acids. DNA of the CDR3: TGTGCCAGCAGCCCCGGGACGGTAAACTACGAGCAGTACTTC. Protein: CASSPGTVNYEQYF.

This clonotype was seen ten or more times. V usage is TRBV6-5 and J usage is TRBJ2-1, with 11 bases that match TRBD2. J gave up 4 bases and V 0 bases, and 2 bases lay outside the gene matches. This CDR3 is 16 amino acids long. Per germline, CDR1 MNHEY and CDR2 SVGAGI. CDR3 nucleotides: TGTGCCAGCAGTTACTCGATAGCGGGGGGGTACAATGAGCAGTTCTTC. This gives the protein CASSYSIAGGYNEQFF.

This clonotype has more than one count but fewer than ten. V is TRBV7-2 and J is TRBJ2-7; TRBD2 matches 8 bases. The length of the CDR3 is 15 residues. V lost 3 bases to trimming and J lost 0 bases; unmatched junction nucleotides: 4. Germline-derived CDR1 and CDR2 are SGHTA and FQGNSA. The CDR3 reads CASSFAGTSSYEQYF. In DNA form, the CDR3 reads TGTGCCAGCAGCTTTGCCGGGACTAGCTCCTACGAGCAGTACTTC.

This clonotype has at least ten counts. This chain joins TRBV10-3 and TRBJ1-2; 7 bases map to TRBD1. Germline V gives CDR1 ENHRY, CDR2 SYGVKD. The ends lost 10 bases at V and 2 bases at J; junction bases unmatched: 4. The CDR3 sequence is 12 residues long. The CDR3: CANRDSNYGYTF. As DNA, the CDR3 is TGTGCCAATCGGGACAGCAACTATGGCTACACCTTC.

There are a few counts of this clonotype. The V and J genes are TRBV7-7 and TRBJ2-5; D unresolved. The germline gives CDR1 SSHAT, CDR2 FNYEAQ (reference sequence). The CDR3 covers 15 residues. Trimming shortened V by 0 bases and J by 5 bases, and 13 bases separated the two germline ends. This CDR3 reads CASSLAGISGETQYF. In DNA form, the CDR3 reads TGTGCCAGCAGCTTAGCTGGGATTTCCGGGGAGACCCAGTACTTC.

In the case of this clonotype: This clone may be a read error of a much larger clone one base away. The chain carries TRBV7-2 and TRBJ2-1, with 14 bases fitting TRBD2. The CDR3 runs 17 residues. Germline V lookup: CDR1 SGHTA, CDR2 FQGNSA. CDR3 residues: CASSWTGGLAGANERFF. CDR3 coding DNA: TGTGCCAGCAGCTGGACAGGGGGACTAGCGGGAGCCAATGAGCGGTTCTTC.

This clonotype was seen more than once but under ten times. The chain joins TRBV7-8 to TRBJ1-2; tentatively, D is TRBD1 (6 bases). Germline assignment: CDR1 SGHVS and CDR2 FQNEAQ. Trimming shortened V by 1 base and J by 9 bases, and 18 bases separated the two germline ends. The length of the CDR3 is 15 residues. CDR3 sequence: CASSLVGGATGSYTF. The CDR3 DNA sequence: TGTGCCAGCAGCTTAGTCGGGGGGGCTACCGGTAGCTACACCTTC. Full variable domain (missing parts from reference TRBV7-8 and TRBJ1-2): GAGVSQSPRYKVAKRGQDVALRCDPISGHVSLFWYQQALGQGPEFLTYFQNEAQLDKSGLPSDRFFAERPEGSVSTLKIQRTQQEDSAVYLCASSLVGGATGSYTFGSGTRLTVV.

CDR3 sequence: CASSRSSDPAYEQYF. DNA of the CDR3: TGTGCCAGTAGTCGTTCGAGCGACCCAGCCTACGAGCAGTACTTC. V usage is TRBV19 and J usage is TRBJ2-7; D is undetermined. V lost 5 bases to trimming and J lost 2 bases, with 16 bases between them. The CDR3 has 15 amino acids. The germline V gene has CDR1 LNHDA and CDR2 SQIVND (reference sequence).

The rearrangement uses TRBV20-1 and TRBJ2-1, with 12 nucleotides matching TRBD2. The germline V gene has CDR1 DFQATT and CDR2 SNEGSKA (reference sequence). This CDR3 comprises 14 residues. V lost 6 bases, J lost 9 bases, and 9 bases stayed unmatched. The chain's CDR3 is CSAHGLAGPGEQFF. Here the CDR3 DNA reads TGCAGTGCCCATGGACTAGCGGGACCGGGTGAGCAGTTCTTC.

In its sample, this clonotype was seen many times. The rearrangement uses TRBV5-1 and TRBJ2-5; 10 bases agree with TRBD2. Germline V gene lookup returns CDR1 SGHRS and CDR2 YFSETQ. V trimming: 0 bases; J trimming: 0 bases; junction bases outside the gene matches: 8. The CDR3 runs 18 residues. DNA for the CDR3: TGCGCCAGCAGCTTGGGCCCTCATAGCGGGGGGTACCAAGAGACCCAGTACTTC. Protein sequence: CASSLGPHSGGYQETQYF.

In this sample, this clonotype turned up many times. The chain couples TRBV5-1 to TRBJ2-7; D remains unclear. Germline CDR1 and CDR2: SGHRS and YFSETQ. V was shortened by 1 base and J by 7 bases, with 12 bases between the two germline ends. The CDR3 consists of 13 residues. The CDR3 nucleotides read TGCGCCAGCAGCTTGCCAGGCCGAGGAGAGCAGTACTTC. This encodes CASSLPGRGEQYF.

In its sample, this clonotype was seen many times. The chain has TRBV7-3 and TRBJ2-2; D unclear. CDR1 and CDR2 (germline): SGHTA, FQGTGA. This CDR3 is built from 18 residues. Trimming removed 2 bases at V and 1 base at J, with 17 bases between. The DNA of the CDR3 is TGTGCCAGCAGCTTATTTTTGGGCTCCGGCCGGAACACCGGGGAGCTGTTTTTT. Amino acids: CASSLFLGSGRNTGELFF.

The J gene is TRBJ2-3, the V gene TRBV5-1; 9 bases agree with TRBD1. V shed 6 bases, J shed 2 bases, and the junction held 10 bases outside the gene matches. Germline loops: CDR1 SGHRS, CDR2 YFSETQ. The CDR3 is made up of 16 amino acids. The CDR3 sequence is CASTLDPQGATDTQYF. DNA for the CDR3: TGCGCCAGCACCTTAGACCCACAGGGGGCCACAGATACGCAGTATTTT.

This clonotype was seen repeatedly, ten times or more. This sequence joins TRBV7-9 and TRBJ2-1; 9 bases are a match to TRBD1. The V gene end was trimmed by 2 bases and the J gene end by 2 bases; junction bases not matched to a gene: 1. The germline gives CDR1 SEHNR, CDR2 FQNEAQ (reference sequence). The CDR3 loop spans 15 amino acids. The CDR3 region is CASSLRDRAYNEQFF. CDR3 nucleotides: TGTGCCAGCAGCTTAAGGGACAGGGCCTACAATGAGCAGTTCTTC.